This TCR beta chain was profiled in a study of blood T cell repertoires in COVID-19. About the study: COVID-19 samples, acute and convalescent, were from the United States, Italy and Spain. T cells, B-cell-depleted T cells, or PBMCs supplied cDNA or gDNA.

Per the study methods: Estimation of nucleated cell counts was performed using reference gene primer amplification. Assay: immunoSEQ multiplex PCR; the TCRdb copy retains only in-frame clones and omits some. V and J calls and clone size follow that table, whereas D and trimming were derived from the DNA. The table has around 260,000 clones, over 75% seen once. V was cut by 6 bases and J by 2 bases, with 10 bases left in between. This CDR3 comprises 13 residues. The sequence was obtained from a human donor in a cohort sampled during active COVID-19. The specimen was peripheral blood. V is TRBV12-3 or TRBV12-4 and J is TRBJ1-1, with D possibly being TRBD1 (5 bases). DNA of the CDR3: TGTGCCAGCAGCTATGACAGAAACACTGAAGCTTTCTTT. Its translation: CASSYDRNTEAFF.